These 29 T cell receptor beta chains originate from one sample sequenced in a study of blood T cell repertoires in COVID-19. TCRdb keeps only in-frame clones here, not all; method: immunoSEQ multiplex PCR. The data show under 85,000 clones, about 81% seen once. The sequenced sample consisted of peripheral blood. The receptors derive from a man older than 75 with acute or convalescent COVID-19.

The gene calls are TRBV18 and TRBJ2-7; the D gene is possibly TRBD2 (5 bases). CDR1 is KGHSH and CDR2 is LQKENI in the germline V gene. The CDR3 contains 13 residues. V gave up 0 bases and J gave up 4 bases, with 7 bases separating them. The CDR3 DNA is TGTGCCAGCTCACCACCCGGACTGTACGAGCAGTACTTC. Its protein product is CASSPPGLYEQYF. The full variable domain, with the rest looked up from reference TRBV18 and TRBJ2-7, is NAGVMQNPRHLVRRRGQEARLRCSPMKGHSHVYWYRQLPEEGLKFMVYLQKENIIDESGMPKERFSAEFPKEGPSILRIQQVVRGDSAAYFCASSPPGLYEQYFGPGTRLTVT.

This clone was observed a handful of times. The J gene is TRBJ1-4, the V gene TRBV2; possibly TRBD1 for D (5 bases). This CDR3 is 15 amino acids long. Germline V gene data show CDR1 as SNHLY and CDR2 as FYNNEI. V was cut by 2 bases and J by 9 bases, with 16 bases left in between. The CDR3 is CASSEKGLIIKKLFF. The CDR3 DNA sequence: TGTGCCAGCAGTGAAAAGGGGCTGATTATCAAAAAACTGTTTTTT.

The chain has TRBV4-2 and TRBJ2-1; 9 bases align to TRBD2. From germline, CDR1 is LGHNA and CDR2 YNFKEQ. This CDR3 is 15 amino acids long. The ends lost 2 bases at V and 5 bases at J; junction bases unmatched: 4. This chain's CDR3 is CASSQFLAGDNEQFF. The CDR3 DNA reads TGTGCCAGCAGCCAATTTTTAGCGGGGGACAATGAGCAGTTCTTC.

V is TRBV19 and J is TRBJ2-3; D not certain. V was cut by 4 bases and J by 6 bases, with 14 bases left in between. Germline V gene lookup returns CDR1 LNHDA and CDR2 SQIVND (reference sequence). This CDR3 comprises 14 residues. Here the CDR3 reads CASSTLESSDTQYF. DNA for the CDR3: TGTGCCAGTAGTACCCTAGAAAGTTCGGATACGCAGTATTTT.

The chain has TRBV10-3 and TRBJ2-2; unclear D gene. The germline V gene has CDR1 ENHRY and CDR2 SYGVKD. The CDR3 covers 13 residues. The V and J ends lost 1 base and 2 bases respectively, with 2 bases between them. The CDR3 DNA is TGTGCCATCAGTGAGTTAAACACCGGGGAGCTGTTTTTT. As protein: CAISELNTGELFF.

The V call is TRBV7-2, the J call TRBJ2-7, with D perhaps TRBD1 (6 bases). The V and J ends lost 3 bases and 0 bases respectively, with 18 bases between them. The CDR3 contains 17 residues. Germline lookup yields CDR1 SGHTA and CDR2 FQGNSA. CDR3 bases: TGTGCCAGCAGCTTCAACGGGATAGTGGACAGCTCCTACGAGCAGTACTTC. It is translated as CASSFNGIVDSSYEQYF.

The rearrangement links TRBV7-6 to TRBJ2-3; 8 nucleotides align to TRBD2. From germline, CDR1 is SGHVS and CDR2 FNYEAQ. The length of the CDR3 is 18 residues. V lost 1 base to trimming and J lost 5 bases; unmatched junction nucleotides: 14. The CDR3 loop is CASSLGSYPGGPGDTQYF. DNA for the CDR3: TGTGCCAGCAGCTTAGGCTCCTATCCGGGAGGGCCGGGAGATACGCAGTATTTT.

The chain is built from TRBV4-1 and TRBJ2-1; D perhaps matches TRBD2 (6 bases). The germline V gene has CDR1 MGHRA and CDR2 YSYEKL. The CDR3 length is 17 residues. The ends were cut back, 1 base at V and 3 bases at J, with 16 bases in the middle. This CDR3 is CASSQAVPGLNYNEQFF. As DNA, the CDR3 is TGCGCCAGCAGCCAAGCAGTACCGGGACTTAACTACAATGAGCAGTTCTTC.

V gene TRBV10-3 combines with J gene TRBJ2-3; 7 bases are a match to TRBD2. Trimming at V came to 6 bases and at J to 1 base, leaving 4 bases not matched to a gene. The V gene's germline CDR1 is ENHRY and CDR2 SYGVKD. This CDR3 contains 14 residues. This chain's CDR3 is CAISRGDRTDTQYF. The DNA of the CDR3 is TGTGCCATCAGCCGGGGGGACCGCACAGATACGCAGTATTTT.

This clone has more than one count but fewer than ten. This chain connects TRBV5-1 to TRBJ1-5; D uncertain. CDR3 length equals 14 residues. Germline V gene data show CDR1 as SGHRS and CDR2 as YFSETQ. The V end lost 0 bases, the J end lost 7 bases, and 11 bases lay between the germline ends. CDR3 DNA sequence: TGCGCCAGCAGCTTGGGGCTCGACGGGCAGCCCCAGCATTTT. This gives the protein CASSLGLDGQPQHF.

The genes are TRBV25-1 and TRBJ2-1; 8 bases fit TRBD2. With 7 bases clipped from V and 6 bases from J, the junction kept 8 bases outside the gene matches. This CDR3 region has 14 residues. The germline CDR1 and CDR2 sequences are MGHDK and SYGVNS. The CDR3 spells CASIGTRRTNEQFF. In DNA form, the CDR3 reads TGTGCCAGCATCGGGACTAGGAGGACCAATGAGCAGTTCTTC.

The chain couples TRBV2 to TRBJ1-3; 9 nucleotides align to TRBD1. Trimming took 2 bases from V and 7 from J; bases not matched to a gene: 3. This CDR3 is built from 14 residues. The germline V gene encodes CDR1 SNHLY and CDR2 FYNNEI. The DNA of the CDR3 is TGTGCCAGCAGTGAATACGGACAGGGGAACACCATATATTTT. Amino acids: CASSEYGQGNTIYF.

The chain joins TRBV9 to TRBJ2-1; TRBD2 agrees at 8 bases. CDR1 SGDLS and CDR2 YYNGEE come from the germline V gene. Trimming removed 0 bases from V and 7 bases from J; junction bases left unmatched: 3. The CDR3 has 14 amino acids. The CDR3 loop reads CASSVAGGRNEQFF. CDR3 DNA: TGTGCCAGCAGCGTAGCGGGAGGGCGAAATGAGCAGTTCTTC.

V and J are TRBV7-2 and TRBJ1-2; TRBD1 aligns across 7 bases. The CDR3 consists of 16 residues. Unmatched junction bases numbered 13, after V lost 1 base and J lost 8 bases. Germline V lookup: CDR1 SGHTA, CDR2 FQGNSA. The CDR3 protein is CASSLGDSIVFGGYTF. The CDR3 DNA reads as TGTGCCAGCAGCTTAGGGGACAGCATTGTATTTGGCGGCTACACCTTC.

The rearrangement uses TRBV5-5 and TRBJ1-1, with D possibly TRBD1 on 6 matching bases. Germline CDR1 and CDR2: SGHKS and YYEKEE (reference sequence). V was shortened by 3 bases and J by 3 bases, with 9 bases between the two germline ends. This CDR3 is built from 13 residues. The CDR3 spells CASSWNRDTEAFF. CDR3 sequence (DNA): TGTGCCAGCAGCTGGAACAGGGACACTGAAGCTTTCTTT.

Here the CDR3 DNA reads TGTGCCAGCAGCTTTAGGACTAGCGGGAGAGACGAGCAGTACTTC. It translates to CASSFRTSGRDEQYF. V gene TRBV7-9 combines with J gene TRBJ2-7; the match to TRBD2 covers 13 bases. The trim removed 3 bases at V and 5 bases at J, leaving 4 bases unmatched. This CDR3 spans 15 amino acids. The germline V gene has CDR1 SEHNR and CDR2 FQNEAQ (reference sequence).

This chain connects TRBV29-1 to TRBJ1-2, with a weak D call TRBD1 (5 bases). Trimming cost V 3 bases and J 2 bases, with 10 bases left between them. The germline gives CDR1 SQVTM, CDR2 ANQGSEA. This CDR3 has 13 amino acids. Written as DNA, the CDR3 is TGCAGCGTTGAGGGGGGGTGGAACTATGGCTACACCTTC. Protein: CSVEGGWNYGYTF.

The V and J genes are TRBV30 and TRBJ2-7, with TRBD1 identical over 10 bases. V trimming: 5 bases; J trimming: 6 bases; junction bases outside the gene matches: 4. The germline V gene has CDR1 GTSNPN and CDR2 SVGIG (reference sequence). The CDR3 runs to 12 residues. The CDR3 region is CAWWTGGSEQYF. CDR3 coding DNA: TGTGCCTGGTGGACAGGGGGTTCCGAGCAGTACTTC. The full variable domain, completed using reference TRBV30 and TRBJ2-7, is SQTIHQWPATLVQPVGSPLSLECTVEGTSNPNLYWYRQAAGRGLQLLFYSVGIGQISSEVPQNLSASRPQDRQFILSSKKLLLSDSGFYLCAWWTGGSEQYFGPGTRLTVT.

The rearrangement uses TRBV6-5 and TRBJ2-7; 7 bases are shared with TRBD1. The germline CDR1 and CDR2 sequences are MNHEY and SVGAGI. V was pared by 6 bases and J by 1 base, with 0 bases of the junction left unmatched. This CDR3 region has 12 residues. The CDR3 nucleotides are TGTGCCAGCAGGGGACAGTCCTACGAGCAGTACTTC. Translation gives CASRGQSYEQYF.

This clone was counted a single time. The CDR3 reads CASSLASAAVTSEQYF. CDR3 sequence (DNA): TGTGCCAGCAGCTTAGCGTCCGCGGCAGTTACCTCCGAGCAGTACTTC. This chain links TRBV7-8 with TRBJ2-7; no reliable D call. Trimming pared 0 bases from V and 6 bases from J, leaving 18 bases between. The CDR3 sequence is 16 residues long. In germline, CDR1 is SGHVS, CDR2 FQNEAQ.

This chain links TRBV7-9 with TRBJ2-1; 9 nucleotides agree with TRBD2. CDR3 length equals 13 residues. Germline trimming cut 3 bases from V and 8 bases from J; bases unmatched to any gene: 2. Germline-derived CDR1 and CDR2 are SEHNR and FQNEAQ (reference sequence). The CDR3 region is CASSFAGGYEQFF. CDR3 in DNA: TGTGCCAGCAGCTTTGCGGGAGGGTATGAGCAGTTCTTC. Variable domain in full (rest from reference TRBV7-9 and TRBJ2-1): DTGVSQNPRHKITKRGQNVTFRCDPISEHNRLYWYRQTLGQGPEFLTYFQNEAQLEKSRLLSDRFSAERPKGSFSTLEIQRTEQGDSAMYLCASSFAGGYEQFFGPGTRLTVL.

The chain recombines TRBV10-3 with TRBJ2-3, with TRBD2 matching over 8 bases. Losses at the gene ends were 5 bases for V and 3 bases for J; bases not matched to a gene: 4. This CDR3 has 14 residues. Germline-derived CDR1 and CDR2 are ENHRY and SYGVKD. Here the CDR3 reads CAISTGTSTDTQYF. The CDR3, as DNA: TGTGCCATCAGTACCGGGACTAGTACAGATACGCAGTATTTT.

The rearrangement uses TRBV4-2 and TRBJ2-3; 9 bases fit TRBD2. The ends lost 3 bases at V and 3 bases at J; junction bases unmatched: 13. CDR3 length: 18 amino acids. CDR1 and CDR2 from the germline V gene are LGHNA and YNFKEQ. CDR3 amino acids: CASSHQSDSGGLTDTQYF. DNA for the CDR3: TGTGCCAGCAGCCACCAATCGGACAGCGGGGGGTTGACAGATACGCAGTATTTT.

V gene TRBV11-2 combines with J gene TRBJ2-7, with D hard to call. The CDR3 sequence is 14 residues long. The V end lost 1 base, the J end lost 3 bases, and 10 bases lay between the germline ends. Germline values: CDR1 SGHAT, CDR2 FQNNGV. CDR3 DNA: TGTGCCAGCAGCTTAGGAAACATGAACTACGAGCAGTACTTC. It is translated as CASSLGNMNYEQYF.

This clone has only a few counts. The rearrangement uses TRBV6-1 and TRBJ1-2, with no clear D. V lost 0 bases and J lost 2, with 10 bases in between. The germline gives CDR1 MNHNS, CDR2 SASEGT. This CDR3 has 15 residues. The CDR3 loop is CASSEALAGNYGYTF. CDR3 sequence (DNA): TGTGCCAGCAGTGAAGCCCTGGCGGGGAACTATGGCTACACCTTC.

The chain employs TRBV18 and TRBJ2-2, with D perhaps matching TRBD1 (6 bases). This CDR3 contains 16 residues. Germline values: CDR1 KGHSH, CDR2 LQKENI. Trimming stripped 5 bases from V and 3 bases from J, with 16 bases between. This CDR3 reads CASSESTGAYTGELFF. In DNA, the CDR3 is TGTGCCAGCTCAGAGTCGACAGGAGCCTACACCGGGGAGCTGTTTTTT.

This chain links TRBV7-8 with TRBJ2-7; TRBD2 is a possible D gene (5 bases). V was cut by 1 base and J by 6 bases, with 13 bases left in between. The CDR3 length is 14 residues. Looked up from germline, CDR1 is SGHVS and CDR2 is FQNEAQ. CDR3 bases: TGTGCCAGCAGCTTAGGGACTGGAACTCGCGAGCAGTACTTC. Encoded protein: CASSLGTGTREQYF.

This clone was counted once. This sequence joins TRBV5-1 and TRBJ2-1; unclear D gene. Germline lookup yields CDR1 SGHRS and CDR2 YFSETQ. V lost 0 bases, J lost 8 bases, and 9 bases lay in between. The CDR3 is made up of 13 amino acids. The CDR3 DNA reads TGCGCCAGCAGCTTGGAATGGAGCTATGAGCAGTTCTTC. Translation gives CASSLEWSYEQFF.

This clone was observed a handful of times. Other DNA sequences within the sample encode an identical CDR3. The chain carries TRBV19 and TRBJ1-5; TRBD1 matches at 8 bases. Trimming removed 6 bases from V and 5 bases from J; junction bases left unmatched: 3. The CDR3 extends over 13 amino acids. Germline CDR1 is LNHDA and CDR2 is SQIVND (reference sequence). In DNA form, the CDR3 reads TGTGCCAGTAGACCACAGGGGGATCAGCCCCAGCATTTT. Translating gives CASRPQGDQPQHF.